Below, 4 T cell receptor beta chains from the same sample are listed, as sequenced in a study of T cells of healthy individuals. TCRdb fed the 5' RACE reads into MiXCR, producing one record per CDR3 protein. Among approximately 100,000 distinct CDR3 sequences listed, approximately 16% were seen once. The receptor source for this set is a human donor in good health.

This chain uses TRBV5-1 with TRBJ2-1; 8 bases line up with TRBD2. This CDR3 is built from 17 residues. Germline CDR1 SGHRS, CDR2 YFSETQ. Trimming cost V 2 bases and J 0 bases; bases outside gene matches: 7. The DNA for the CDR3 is TGCGCCAGCAGCTTCCTCTTAGCGGGAAGCTCCTACAATGAGCAGTTCTTC. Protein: CASSFLLAGSSYNEQFF.

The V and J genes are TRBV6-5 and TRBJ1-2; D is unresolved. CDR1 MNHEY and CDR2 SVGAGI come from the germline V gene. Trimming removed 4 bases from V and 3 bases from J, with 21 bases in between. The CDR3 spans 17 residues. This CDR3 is CASSFLTGGGYYYGYTF. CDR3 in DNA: TGTGCCAGCAGTTTCTTGACGGGAGGAGGCTACTACTATGGCTACACCTTC.

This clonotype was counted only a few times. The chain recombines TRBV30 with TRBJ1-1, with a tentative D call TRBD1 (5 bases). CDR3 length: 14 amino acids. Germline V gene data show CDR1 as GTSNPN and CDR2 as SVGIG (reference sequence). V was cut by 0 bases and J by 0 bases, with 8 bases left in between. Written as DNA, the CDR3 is TGTGCCTGGAGTGTGACAGTCATGAACACTGAAGCTTTCTTT. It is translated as CAWSVTVMNTEAFF.

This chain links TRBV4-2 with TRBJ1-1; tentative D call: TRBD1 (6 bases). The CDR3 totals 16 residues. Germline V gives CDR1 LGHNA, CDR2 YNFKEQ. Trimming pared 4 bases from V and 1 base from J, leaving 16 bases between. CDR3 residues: CASSRGASDGNTEAFF. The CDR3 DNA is TGTGCCAGCAGCCGGGGGGCAAGTGACGGGAACACTGAAGCTTTCTTT.